One and the same sample provided the 2 T cell receptor beta chains below, sequenced in a study of blood T cell repertoires in COVID-19. TCRdb's copy holds only in-frame clones and misses some; the assay was immunoSEQ multiplex PCR. Here the sample spans under 200,000 clones, around four fifths being singletons. Sequences were obtained from PBMCs or T cells enriched from blood (not recorded which). The receptor set was obtained from a man over 45 who had recovered from COVID-19.

V is TRBV5-4 and J is TRBJ2-5, with D possibly matching TRBD1 (5 bases). Per germline, CDR1 SGHNT and CDR2 YYREEE (reference sequence). V was clipped by 2 bases and J by 5 bases, with 13 bases between them. The CDR3 loop spans 14 amino acids. The CDR3 coding sequence is TGTGCCAGCAGCTTTAAAATAGGGGTGGAGACCCAGTACTTC. It is translated as CASSFKIGVETQYF.

J is TRBJ2-5 and V is TRBV7-3; 15 bases line up with TRBD2. Germline V gene data show CDR1 as SGHTA and CDR2 as FQGTGA. The CDR3 runs to 17 residues. With V trimmed by 5 bases and J by 0 bases, 4 bases remained unmatched. The CDR3 nucleotides are TGTGCCAGCAGCAAAGGGACTAGCGGGGGGTACCAAGAGACCCAGTACTTC. Translating it yields CASSKGTSGGYQETQYF.